One and the same sample provided the 6 T cell receptor beta chains below, sequenced in a study of shared clonotypes between healthy human individuals. Profiled with immunoSEQ multiplex PCR; TCRdb holds only in-frame clones, not every one. This sample has around 1.6 million clones, with roughly 98% found just once. The sequenced sample was naive CD4+ T cells sorted from blood. Sample subset: CD45RA+ positively selected. The receptors stem from a man between 25 and 39 years old in good health.

This clone has just one count. Other DNA sequences in the same sample also yield this CDR3. This chain connects TRBV5-4 to TRBJ2-3; the D is unclear. This CDR3 contains 11 residues. Germline CDR1 and CDR2: SGHNT and YYREEE (reference sequence). Trimming pared 1 base from V and 6 bases from J, leaving 3 bases between. The CDR3 spells CASSLTDTQYF. As DNA, the CDR3 is TGTGCCAGCAGCTTGACGGATACGCAGTATTTT. The full variable domain, with the rest looked up from reference TRBV5-4 and TRBJ2-3, is ETGVTQSPTHLIKTRGQQVTLRCSSQSGHNTVSWYQQALGQGPQFIFQYYREEENGRGNFPPRFSGLQFPNYSSELNVNALELDDSALYLCASSLTDTQYFGPGTRLTVL.

The chain is built from TRBV5-1 and TRBJ2-7; 14 bases are a match to TRBD2. CDR1 SGHRS and CDR2 YFSETQ come from the germline V gene. This CDR3 is built from 17 residues. V was pared by 1 base and J by 5 bases, with 8 bases of the junction left unmatched. The CDR3 here is CASSLRTSGRPNDEQYF. In DNA, the CDR3 is TGCGCCAGCAGCTTGCGGACTAGCGGGAGGCCCAACGACGAGCAGTACTTC.

The chain carries TRBV14 and TRBJ2-1; 13 bases are shared with TRBD2. This CDR3 spans 17 amino acids. Germline V gene sequence: CDR1 SGHDN, CDR2 FVKESK. Trimming removed 4 bases from V and 3 bases from J; junction bases left unmatched: 6. CDR3 in DNA: TGTGCCAGCAGCCGGACTAGCGGGAGTATCGGCTACAATGAGCAGTTCTTC. Protein: CASSRTSGSIGYNEQFF.

On this clone: This specimen includes other DNA sequences encoding the same CDR3. This chain joins TRBV7-3 and TRBJ2-5; D remains unclear. Germline V CDR1 and CDR2: SGHTA, FQGTGA. Trimming took 5 bases from V and 1 from J, leaving 11 bases between them. The CDR3 extends over 14 amino acids. CDR3 sequence reads: CASSPSGGQETQYF. The CDR3 DNA follows: TGTGCCAGCAGCCCCTCCGGCGGCCAAGAGACCCAGTACTTC.

This chain uses TRBV19 with TRBJ2-7, with 7 bases aligning to TRBD2. Per germline, CDR1 LNHDA and CDR2 SQIVND (reference sequence). The trim removed 3 bases at V and 4 bases at J, leaving 9 bases unmatched. The CDR3 is 15 amino acids. CDR3 bases: TGTGCCAGTAGTATGGGCGGGACTACCCTTTACGAGCAGTACTTC. Protein: CASSMGGTTLYEQYF.

This clone was detected only once. The V gene is TRBV6-5, the J gene TRBJ2-4; 8 bases map to TRBD2. This CDR3 spans 14 amino acids. V lost 6 bases and J lost 6; bases outside the gene matches: 7. Germline V gene lookup returns CDR1 MNHEY and CDR2 SVGAGI. The CDR3 DNA follows: TGTGCCAGCAGACGAGCGGGAGACTCAAACATTCAGTACTTC. This encodes CASRRAGDSNIQYF.